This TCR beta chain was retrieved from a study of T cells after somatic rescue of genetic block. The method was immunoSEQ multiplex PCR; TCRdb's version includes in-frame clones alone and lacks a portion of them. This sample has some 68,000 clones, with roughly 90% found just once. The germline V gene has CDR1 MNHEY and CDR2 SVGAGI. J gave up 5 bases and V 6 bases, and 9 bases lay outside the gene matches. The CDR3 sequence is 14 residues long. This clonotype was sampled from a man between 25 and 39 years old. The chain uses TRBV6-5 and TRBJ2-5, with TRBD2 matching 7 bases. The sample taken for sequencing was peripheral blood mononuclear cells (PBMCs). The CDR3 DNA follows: TGTGCCAGCAGCTCCGGGACGCGGGGGGAGACCCAGTACTTC. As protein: CASSSGTRGETQYF.